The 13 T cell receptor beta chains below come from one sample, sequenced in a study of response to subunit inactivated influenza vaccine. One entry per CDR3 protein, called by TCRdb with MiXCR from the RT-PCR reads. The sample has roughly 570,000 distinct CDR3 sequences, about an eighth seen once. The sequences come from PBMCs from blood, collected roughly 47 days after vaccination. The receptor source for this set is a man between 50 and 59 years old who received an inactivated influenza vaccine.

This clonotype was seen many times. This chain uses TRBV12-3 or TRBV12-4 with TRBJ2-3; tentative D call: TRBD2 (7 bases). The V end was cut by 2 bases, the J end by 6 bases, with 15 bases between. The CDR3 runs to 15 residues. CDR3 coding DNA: TGTGCCAGCAGTTTAACGGCGGGGGCCAAGGATACGCAGTATTTT. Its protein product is CASSLTAGAKDTQYF.

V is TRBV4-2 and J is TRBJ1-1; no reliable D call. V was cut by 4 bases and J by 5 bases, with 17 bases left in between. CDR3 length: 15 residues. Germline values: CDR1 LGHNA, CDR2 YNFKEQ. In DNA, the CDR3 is TGTGCCAGCAGCCTCAGCGAGGCGGAGTGGACTGAAGCTTTCTTT. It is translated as CASSLSEAEWTEAFF.

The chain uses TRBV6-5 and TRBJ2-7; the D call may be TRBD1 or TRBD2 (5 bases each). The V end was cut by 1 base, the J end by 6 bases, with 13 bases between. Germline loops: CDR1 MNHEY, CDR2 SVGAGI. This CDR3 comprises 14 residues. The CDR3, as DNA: TGTGCCAGCAGTTACTTGGGGGAGTTCGGCGAGCAGTACTTC. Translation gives CASSYLGEFGEQYF.

CDR3 in DNA: TGTGCCACCAGTGATTCGGGACTAGCTGGCAATGAGCAGTTCTTC. Protein product: CATSDSGLAGNEQFF. The chain carries TRBV24-1 and TRBJ2-1, with 9 bases identical to TRBD2. Germline-derived CDR1 and CDR2 are KGHDR and SFDVKD. This CDR3 contains 15 residues. Trimming at V came to 2 bases and at J to 6 bases, leaving 4 bases not matched to a gene.

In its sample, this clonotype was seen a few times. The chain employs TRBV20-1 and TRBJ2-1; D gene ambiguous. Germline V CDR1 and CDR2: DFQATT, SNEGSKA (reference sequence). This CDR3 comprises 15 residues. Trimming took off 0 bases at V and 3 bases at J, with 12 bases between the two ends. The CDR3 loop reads CSARDYSLGYNEQFF. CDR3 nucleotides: TGCAGTGCTAGAGATTATAGCCTGGGCTACAATGAGCAGTTCTTC.

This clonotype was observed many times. The CDR3 bases are TGCGCCAGCAGCTTTTCCCCAACGTGGGAGGAGCAGTACTTC. This gives the protein CASSFSPTWEEQYF. This rearrangement joins TRBV5-1 to TRBJ2-7, with D tentatively TRBD2 (5 bases). Germline-derived CDR1 and CDR2 are SGHRS and YFSETQ. Trimming took 2 bases from V and 7 from J, leaving 16 bases between them. The CDR3 is 14 amino acids.

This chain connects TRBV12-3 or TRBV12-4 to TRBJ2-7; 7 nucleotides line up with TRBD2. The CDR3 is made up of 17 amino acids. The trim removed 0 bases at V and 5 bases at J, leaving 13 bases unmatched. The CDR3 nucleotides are TGTGCCAGCAGTTTAGCGAGGGAATGGGAGGGAAGGGACGAGCAGTACTTC. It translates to CASSLAREWEGRDEQYF.

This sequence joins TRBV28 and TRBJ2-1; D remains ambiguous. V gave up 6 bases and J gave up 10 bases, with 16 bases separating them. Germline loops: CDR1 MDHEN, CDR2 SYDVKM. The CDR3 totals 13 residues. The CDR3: CASSGPPGREQFF. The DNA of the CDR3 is TGTGCCAGCAGCGGTCCCCCCGGGCGAGAGCAGTTCTTC.

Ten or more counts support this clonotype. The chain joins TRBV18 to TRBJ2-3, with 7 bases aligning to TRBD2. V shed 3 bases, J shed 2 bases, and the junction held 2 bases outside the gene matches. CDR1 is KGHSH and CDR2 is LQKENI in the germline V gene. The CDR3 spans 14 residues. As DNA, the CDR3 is TGTGCCAGCTCACCCGGGACTATCACAGATACGCAGTATTTT. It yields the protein CASSPGTITDTQYF.

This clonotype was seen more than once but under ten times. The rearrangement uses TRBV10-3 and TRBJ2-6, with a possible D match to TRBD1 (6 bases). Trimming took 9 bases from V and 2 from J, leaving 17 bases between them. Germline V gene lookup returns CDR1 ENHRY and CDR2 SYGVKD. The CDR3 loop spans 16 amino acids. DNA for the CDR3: TGTGCCATGCGCCAAGGTGGGGGCACTGGGGCCAACGTCCTGACTTTC. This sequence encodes CAMRQGGGTGANVLTF.

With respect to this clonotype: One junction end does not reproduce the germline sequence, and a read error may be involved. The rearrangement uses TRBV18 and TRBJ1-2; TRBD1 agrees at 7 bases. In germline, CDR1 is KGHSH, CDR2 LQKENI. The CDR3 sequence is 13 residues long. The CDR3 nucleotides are TGTGCCAGCTCACCATCTTTAACGACAGGGCCCCTCTTC. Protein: CASSPSLTTGPLF.

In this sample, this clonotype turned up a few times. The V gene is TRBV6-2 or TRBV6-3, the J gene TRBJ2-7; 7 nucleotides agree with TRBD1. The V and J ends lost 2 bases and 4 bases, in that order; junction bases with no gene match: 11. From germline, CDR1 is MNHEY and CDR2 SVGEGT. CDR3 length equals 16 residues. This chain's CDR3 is CASSYLTGYLGYEQYF. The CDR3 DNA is TGTGCCAGCAGTTACCTGACAGGGTACCTTGGGTACGAGCAGTACTTC.

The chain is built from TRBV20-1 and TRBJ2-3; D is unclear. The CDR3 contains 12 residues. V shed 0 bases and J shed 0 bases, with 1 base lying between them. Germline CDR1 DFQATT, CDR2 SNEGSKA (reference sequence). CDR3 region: CSARESTDTQYF. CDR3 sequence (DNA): TGCAGTGCTAGAGAGAGCACAGATACGCAGTATTTT.